This is a list of T cell receptor beta chains from one sample in a study of shared clonotypes between healthy human individuals. The table came from immunoSEQ multiplex PCR; TCRdb's copy has only in-frame clones and leaves some out. The repertoire consists of about 870,000 clones, with 80% to 95% occurring once and the leading ten covering around 24%. The material sequenced was naive CD8+ T cells sorted from blood. The receptors originated from a man aged 30 to 39 in good health. Both conserved end residues are part of each CDR3. The D gene is left open where the match is weak. For some rows the clone size is stated as once, few or many, or as a class when expanded; others skip it.

TRBJ1-1,.,.,TRBV5-1,CASSLGPRGNTEAFF,TGCGCCAGCAGCTTGGGTCCCAGGGGGAACACTGAAGCTTTCTTT
TRBJ1-5,.,.,TRBV19,CASSPGPDPQPQHF,TGTGCCAGTAGTCCGGGACCGGACCCTCAGCCCCAGCATTTT
TRBJ1-2,.,TRBD1,TRBV27,CASSLSGGHIYGYTF,TGTGCCAGCAGTTTATCAGGGGGCCACATCTATGGCTACACCTTC
TRBJ2-1,.,.,TRBV10-1,CASSGRTIFEQFF,TGCGCCAGCAGTGGAAGGACCATCTTCGAGCAGTTCTTC
TRBJ2-6,.,TRBD1,TRBV6-1,CASSESAGTGVFAGANVLTF,TGTGCCAGCAGTGAATCTGCCGGGACAGGGGTGTTTGCTGGGGCCAACGTCCTGACTTTC
TRBJ2-1,.,TRBD2,TRBV27,CASSPQPEGSGRANEQFF,TGTGCCAGCAGCCCCCAACCGGAGGGTAGCGGGAGGGCCAATGAGCAGTTCTTC
TRBJ2-5,.,.,TRBV6-6,CASSYGGGQETQYF,TGTGCCAGCAGTTACGGAGGGGGCCAAGAGACCCAGTACTTC
TRBJ2-3,.,TRBD2,TRBV18,CASSPPADSPGTSGSSDTQYF,TGTGCCAGCTCACCACCGGCTGACAGCCCCGGGACTAGCGGGAGTTCGGATACGCAGTATTTT
TRBJ2-1,.,TRBD2,TRBV5-6,CASSLVVLADYNEQFF,TGTGCCAGCAGCTTGGTAGTACTAGCGGATTACAATGAGCAGTTCTTC
TRBJ2-7,.,TRBD2,TRBV13,CASSLGLAGTHEQYF,TGTGCCAGCAGCTTAGGGCTAGCGGGCACCCACGAGCAGTACTTC
TRBJ2-7,.,TRBD1,TRBV7-2,CASSTRVEPILDRGEQYF,TGTGCCAGCAGCACTAGAGTAGAACCGATACTAGACAGGGGCGAGCAGTACTTC
TRBJ1-2,.,TRBD1,TRBV11-2,CASSSGPGQGARGYTF,TGTGCCAGCAGCTCGGGACCGGGACAGGGGGCGCGGGGCTACACCTTC
TRBJ2-7,.,.,TRBV6-5,CASSYGWAYEQYF,TGTGCCAGCAGTTACGGGTGGGCCTACGAGCAGTACTTC
TRBJ2-7,.,TRBD2,TRBV4-3,CASSQDRLAGVPYEQYF,TGCGCCAGCAGCCAAGATAGACTAGCGGGAGTCCCCTACGAGCAGTACTTC
TRBJ2-1,.,.,TRBV19,CASSQGSYNEQFF,TGTGCCAGTAGTCAGGGTTCCTACAATGAGCAGTTCTTC
TRBJ2-3,.,.,TRBV5-1,CASSLGRGSTDTQYF,TGCGCCAGCAGCTTGGGACGGGGGAGCACAGATACGCAGTATTTT
TRBJ2-1,once,.,TRBV28,CASSLYRRESYNEQFF,TGTGCCAGCAGTTTGTATAGACGGGAGTCCTACAATGAGCAGTTCTTC
TRBJ2-7,.,.,TRBV13,CASSLGPDEQYF,TGTGCCAGCAGCTTAGGCCCTGACGAGCAGTACTTC
TRBJ2-5,.,TRBD2,TRBV2,CASSAETSGQETQYF,TGTGCCAGCAGCGCTGAGACTAGCGGCCAAGAGACCCAGTACTTC
TRBJ2-2,once,.,TRBV7-9,CASSHVIGRAYTGELFF,TGTGCCAGCAGCCACGTAATCGGCAGGGCGTACACCGGGGAGCTGTTTTTT
TRBJ2-1,.,TRBD2,TRBV29-1,CSAVTSGTDNEQFF,TGCAGCGCTGTAACTAGCGGGACCGACAATGAGCAGTTCTTC
TRBJ1-1,.,.,TRBV25-1,CASSFSSNTEAFF,TGTGCCAGCAGTTTTTCCTCGAACACTGAAGCTTTCTTT
TRBJ2-1,.,.,TRBV28,CASSFSNLGRKQFF,TGTGCCAGCAGTTTCTCGAACCTAGGGAGAAAGCAGTTCTTC
TRBJ2-3,once,TRBD2,TRBV7-6,CASSSPAGTSGVLLADTQYF,TGTGCCAGCAGCTCACCCGCCGGGACTAGCGGCGTTCTATTAGCAGATACGCAGTATTTT
TRBJ1-1,.,TRBD1,TRBV28,CASSSRGRVPEAFF,TGTGCCAGCAGTTCCAGGGGGCGCGTCCCTGAAGCTTTCTTT
TRBJ1-2,.,.,TRBV5-1,CASSFDFRGNYGYTF,TGCGCCAGCAGCTTCGACTTCAGGGGAAACTATGGCTACACCTTC
TRBJ2-2,.,.,TRBV6-6,CASSYSGPGELFF,TGTGCCAGCAGTTACTCAGGCCCCGGGGAGCTGTTTTTT
TRBJ2-7,.,TRBD2,TRBV2,CASSPLPLAGDYEQYF,TGTGCCAGCAGTCCCCTCCCTCTAGCGGGAGATTACGAGCAGTACTTC
TRBJ2-5,.,TRBD1,TRBV16,CASSQSGDRRHGETQYF,TGTGCCAGCAGCCAATCCGGGGACAGGAGACATGGGGAGACCCAGTACTTC
TRBJ2-7,.,TRBD2,TRBV11-2,CASSYGLAGGRSSYEQYF,TGTGCCAGCAGCTACGGACTAGCGGGGGGTAGAAGCTCCTACGAGCAGTACTTC
TRBJ2-7,once,TRBD2,TRBV11-2,CASSSLSLAGVSYEQYF,TGTGCCAGCAGCTCCCTTTCGCTAGCGGGAGTCTCCTACGAGCAGTACTTC
TRBJ2-1,.,.,TRBV27,CASSFTVNSYNEQFF,TGTGCCAGCAGTTTCACAGTAAACTCCTACAATGAGCAGTTCTTC
TRBJ2-3,.,TRBD2,TRBV29-1,CSVVLGGRARDTQYF,TGCAGCGTTGTGTTAGGCGGGAGGGCCCGGGATACGCAGTATTTT
TRBJ2-1,.,TRBD2,TRBV2,CASSGLAGGNEQFF,TGTGCCAGCAGTGGCCTAGCGGGAGGTAATGAGCAGTTCTTC
TRBJ1-1,.,.,TRBV27,CASSFPGLNTEAFF,TGTGCCAGCAGTTTCCCGGGACTGAACACTGAAGCTTTCTTT
TRBJ1-4,.,.,TRBV28,CASSLSVGEKLFF,TGTGCCAGCAGTTTATCTGTTGGGGAAAAACTGTTTTTT
TRBJ2-1,.,.,TRBV4-1,CASSLPGAQSDEQFF,TGCGCCAGCAGCCTCCCGGGGGCCCAGTCTGATGAGCAGTTCTTC
TRBJ2-7,.,TRBD2,TRBV28,CASKASGTYEQYF,TGTGCCAGCAAGGCTAGCGGAACCTACGAGCAGTACTTC
TRBJ2-7,.,.,TRBV6-1,CASSTNGLEQYF,TGTGCCAGCTCGACAAACGGGCTCGAGCAGTACTTC
TRBJ2-1,.,TRBD2,TRBV6-4,CASSDSAGGPINEQFF,TGTGCCAGCAGTGACTCAGCGGGAGGGCCCATCAATGAGCAGTTCTTC
TRBJ2-7,.,TRBD2,TRBV7-9,CASSPFSGSAYEQYF,TGTGCCAGCAGCCCCTTTAGCGGGAGCGCCTACGAGCAGTACTTC
TRBJ2-7,once,TRBD2,TRBV14,CASSQAGDSYEQYF,TGTGCCAGCAGTCAAGCGGGAGACTCCTACGAGCAGTACTTC
TRBJ1-2,.,.,TRBV2,CASSGVDSNISYGYTF,TGTGCCAGCAGTGGGGTGGACAGTAATATAAGCTATGGCTACACCTTC
TRBJ2-1,many,.,TRBV11-2,CATSDPAKDEQFF,TGTGCCACCAGTGATCCAGCTAAGGATGAGCAGTTCTTC
TRBJ1-4,once,TRBD1,TRBV28,CASRPPGGDEKLFF,TGTGCCAGCAGGCCTCCAGGGGGAGACGAAAAACTGTTTTTT
TRBJ2-5,.,TRBD2,TRBV13,CASSVGGGETQYF,TGTGCCAGCAGCGTCGGCGGGGGAGAGACCCAGTACTTC
TRBJ2-1,.,TRBD2,TRBV7-2,CASTLAGGYNEQFF,TGTGCCAGCACCCTAGCGGGAGGATACAATGAGCAGTTCTTC
TRBJ2-7,.,.,TRBV18,CASSPPGEWEQYF,TGTGCCAGCTCACCTCCAGGGGAATGGGAGCAGTACTTC
TRBJ2-1,.,.,TRBV4-1,CASSPSVVGGNEQFF,TGCGCCAGCAGCCCCAGTGTAGTGGGAGGCAATGAGCAGTTCTTC
TRBJ1-2,.,.,TRBV4-1,CASSQDSGGTLNYGYTF,TGCGCCAGCAGCCAAGATAGCGGAGGGACCCTCAACTATGGCTACACCTTC
TRBJ2-7,.,.,TRBV7-9,CASSPWTQANYEQYF,TGTGCCAGCAGCCCCTGGACGCAGGCCAACTACGAGCAGTACTTC
TRBJ2-7,few,.,TRBV30,CAWSGSLRQTTYEQYF,TGTGCCTGGAGCGGTTCCCTAAGACAGACAACCTACGAGCAGTACTTC
TRBJ2-5,.,.,TRBV7-9,CASSLAGETQYF,TGTGCCAGCAGCTTAGCCGGAGAGACCCAGTACTTC
TRBJ1-4,.,TRBD1,TRBV4-1,CASSQDQSPDRENEKLFF,TGCGCCAGCAGCCAAGATCAATCTCCAGACAGGGAGAATGAAAAACTGTTTTTT
TRBJ2-7,.,.,TRBV7-9,CASSLPSSEQYF,TGTGCCAGCAGCTTGCCAAGCTCCGAGCAGTACTTC
TRBJ2-7,.,.,TRBV4-1,CASSQDRTYEQYF,TGCGCCAGCAGCCAAGACAGGACCTACGAGCAGTACTTC
TRBJ1-2,.,TRBD1,TRBV15,CATSPGGDYGYTF,TGTGCCACCAGCCCAGGGGGGGACTATGGCTACACCTTC
TRBJ1-5,.,.,TRBV4-3,CASSQDHGTENQPQHF,TGCGCCAGCAGCCAAGATCACGGGACGGAGAATCAGCCCCAGCATTTT